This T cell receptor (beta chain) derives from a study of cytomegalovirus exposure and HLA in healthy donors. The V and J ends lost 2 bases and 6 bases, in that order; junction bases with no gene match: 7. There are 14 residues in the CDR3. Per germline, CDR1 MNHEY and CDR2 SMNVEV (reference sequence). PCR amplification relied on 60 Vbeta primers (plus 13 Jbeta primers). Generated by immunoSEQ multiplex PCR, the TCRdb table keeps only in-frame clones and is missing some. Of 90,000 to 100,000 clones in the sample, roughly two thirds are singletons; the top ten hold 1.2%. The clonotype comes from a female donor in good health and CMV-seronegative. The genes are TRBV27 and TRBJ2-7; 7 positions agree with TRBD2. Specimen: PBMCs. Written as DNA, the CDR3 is TGTGCCAGCAGTTTACGCGGGAGTTACACCGAGCAGTACTTC. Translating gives CASSLRGSYTEQYF.